The entry that follows covers one T cell receptor beta chain sequence. This clone occurred once. What antigen it recognizes has not been identified. No much larger clone is present one base from it, and per-base qualities are unavailable. CDR1 and CDR2 (SGHVS, FNYEAQ) derive from the germline V gene. V is reduced by 2 bases and J by 8 bases, leaving a spacing of 6 bases between them. The CDR3, cysteine through phenylalanine, is 12 amino acids long. The read is trimmed to its CDR3 DNA, 36 bases read in frame from base 1. TCRbeta CDR3 regions were amplified from genomic DNA using the immunoSEQ Assay, a bias-controlled multiplex PCR. The study's processing was this. The number of nucleated cells in each sample was estimated from the amplification of reference gene primers within the assay. To quantify the absolute abundance of each unique TCRbeta CDR3 rearrangement, sequence reads were collapsed and filtered. For each sample, productive Simpson clonality was calculated by taking the square root of Simpson's diversity index across productive rearrangements. TCRdb obtained this table from immuneACCESS and retained in-frame rearrangements with V and J assigned. These tables miss some clones; where compared with another copy, unresolved V genes account for less than half of the shortfall, and the remainder is unexplained. The V and J calls and clone size come from that table; D and trimming were worked out from the DNA. The sample profile shows under 200,000 clones; roughly 90% of them were found once. The ten largest clonotypes hold about 2% of the sample.

The collaborating institutions used their own protocols to collect whole blood in K2EDTA tubes. For TCRbeta analysis, collaborators shipped samples in one of three forms: frozen whole blood, isolated PBMCs, or DNA extracted from either of those sample types. The record originates from a study of blood T cell repertoires in COVID-19 (TCRdb year 2020). Background for the entire study: The collaborator samples originated in the United States, Italy and Spain and spanned the acute and convalescent phases of COVID-19. The prospective study material was composed of cDNA or gDNA derived from T cells, B-cell-depleted T cells, or PBMCs. The dataset comprised deeply sampled blood TCRbeta repertoires from subjects exposed to, actively infected with, or recovered from COVID-19. A freely available public database, intended as a resource for researchers studying the immune response to SARS-CoV-2, is where the repertoires were released. Samples were obtained from the ongoing ImmuneRACE study (first 160 participants) and from about 1,300 subjects provided by 6 global collaborators. Sample metadata almost always included a de-identified subject ID, COVID-19 status, age in years and sex. Where available, HLA class I and class II types were taken from metadata supplied by the sample provider and were not determined by assay-based typing. Results the study describes overall, beyond this receptor: The quantity of clinical and demographic metadata differed by source and by participant and was supplied without curation.

This sequence uses TRBV7-6 and TRBJ1-4; the D gene lacks a confident call. The sequence was obtained from a man younger than 30 with acute or convalescent COVID-19. The sample was peripheral blood. This receptor carries the CDR3 CASSLNREKLFF. The DNA is TGTGCCAGCAGCTTAAATCGGGAAAAACTGTTTTTT.